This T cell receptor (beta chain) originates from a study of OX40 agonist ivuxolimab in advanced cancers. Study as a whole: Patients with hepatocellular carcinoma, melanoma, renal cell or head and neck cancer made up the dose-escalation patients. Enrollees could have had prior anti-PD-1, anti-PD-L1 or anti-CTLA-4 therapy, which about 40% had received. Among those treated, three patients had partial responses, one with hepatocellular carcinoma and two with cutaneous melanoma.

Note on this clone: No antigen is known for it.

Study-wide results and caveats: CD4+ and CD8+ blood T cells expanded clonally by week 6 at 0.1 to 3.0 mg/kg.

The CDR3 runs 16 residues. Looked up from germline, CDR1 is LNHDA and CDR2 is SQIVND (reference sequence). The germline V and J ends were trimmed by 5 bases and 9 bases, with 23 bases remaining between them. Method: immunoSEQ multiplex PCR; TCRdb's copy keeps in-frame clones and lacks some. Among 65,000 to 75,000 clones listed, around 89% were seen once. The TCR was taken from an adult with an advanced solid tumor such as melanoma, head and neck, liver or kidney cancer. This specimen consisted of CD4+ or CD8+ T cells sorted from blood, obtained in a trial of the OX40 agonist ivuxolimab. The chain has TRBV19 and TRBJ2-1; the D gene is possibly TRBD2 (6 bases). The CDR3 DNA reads TGTGCCAGTAGTCTCCGTGTAGCGGTTACACGTGGTGAGCAGTTCTTC. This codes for CASSLRVAVTRGEQFF.